The TCR beta chain under discussion was sequenced for a study of T cell responses to AZD1222 COVID-19 vaccine. Study overall: Doses given second, at about 4 or about 12 weeks, were pooled.

Libraries were prepared by immunoSEQ multiplex PCR; TCRdb keeps only in-frame clonotypes and omits some of them. The profile shows some 150,000 clones, around 91% of them singletons. Study conclusions and caveats: Most donors were white British and more were female, and clonal diversity was possibly underestimated. Across spike, vaccine-associated CD4 TCRs were found, dominant at 160-218 and 743-854. Only 5 or 6 AZD1222 recipients tested seropositive at baseline.

Note on this clone: What it recognizes is unknown.

This CDR3 spans 14 amino acids. Germline loops: CDR1 SGHNT, CDR2 YENEEA. The V and J ends lost 4 bases and 5 bases, in that order; junction bases with no gene match: 5. This specimen consisted of peripheral blood, obtained on day 0 of AZD1222 vaccination. The receptor comes from an adult in good health. V is TRBV11-3 and J is TRBJ2-1; 7 bases map to TRBD2. CDR3 region: CASSSLGRDNEQFF. CDR3 coding DNA: TGTGCCAGCAGCTCATTAGGGAGGGACAATGAGCAGTTCTTC.